This T cell receptor (beta chain) was sequenced for a study of blood T cell repertoires in COVID-19 (TCRdb year 2020). About the investigation overall: Collaborator samples came from the United States, Italy and Spain and covered acute and convalescent phases of COVID-19. The prospective study material was composed of cDNA or gDNA derived from T cells, B-cell-depleted T cells, or PBMCs. The dataset comprised deeply sampled blood TCRbeta repertoires from subjects exposed to, actively infected with, or recovered from COVID-19. The repertoires were released in a freely available public database meant as a resource for research on the immune response to SARS-CoV-2. Samples came from the ongoing ImmuneRACE study (first 160 participants) plus 1,254 subjects from 6 global collaborators. Sample metadata almost always included a de-identified subject ID, COVID-19 status, age in years and sex. Where HLA class I and class II types were available, the types were taken from metadata supplied by the sample provider, not from assay-based typing. The study at large found these results: How much clinical and demographic metadata was included differed by source and by participant, and the metadata was provided uncurated.

Cut back by 1 base and 4 bases, the V and J ends lie 8 bases apart. The germline V gene (reference sequence) supplies CDR1 LNHDA and CDR2 SQIVND. The CDR3 spans 14 residues, from the cysteine through the phenylalanine. The sequence is cut down to CDR3 DNA, 42 bases in frame from base 1. The collaborating institutions used their own protocols to collect whole blood in K2EDTA tubes. For TCRbeta analysis, collaborators shipped samples as frozen whole blood, isolated PBMCs, or DNA extracted from either of those sample types. TCRbeta CDR3 regions were amplified from genomic DNA using the immunoSEQ Assay, a bias-controlled multiplex PCR. As for the authors' bioinformatics: The number of nucleated cells in each sample was estimated by amplification of reference gene primers within the assay. To quantify the absolute abundance of each unique TCRbeta CDR3 rearrangement, sequence reads were collapsed and filtered. For each sample, productive Simpson clonality was calculated as the square root of Simpson's diversity index across productive rearrangements. Not all clones reach the TCRdb copy of this immuneACCESS table, which keeps in-frame sequences only. Checked studies attribute under half of the gap to unresolved V genes and leave the rest unexplained. V, J and clone size were drawn from that table, and D and trimming were deduced from the DNA. Counted in this sample were tens of thousands of clones; about 82% of them appeared once. Roughly two fifths of the sample comes from the top ten.

For this clone: The antigen it binds to is not known. The input lacks base qualities; no much larger clone sits a single base away.

This chain joins TRBV19 to TRBJ2-1; possibly the D gene is TRBD1, per 6 matching bases. Specimen: peripheral blood. The clonotype comes from a human donor in a cohort sampled during active COVID-19. The CDR3 corresponds to CASSIGTEYNEQFF. The nucleotide sequence is given as TGTGCCAGTAGTATAGGGACAGAGTACAATGAGCAGTTCTTC.